The rows below give T cell receptor beta chains drawn from one sample of a study of control samples from healthy donors and cancer patients. Here immunoSEQ multiplex PCR was the method, and the copy in TCRdb shows in-frame clones only, minus some. The table has tens of thousands of clones, about 92% seen once; the top ten hold about 1.7%. The sequencing input was PBMCs. Every receptor here comes from a man aged 40-55 years with colorectal cancer. The CDR3 runs from the conserved cysteine through the conserved F or W. The order of the fields is V gene, CDR3 length, clone size, D gene, J gene, CDR3 DNA, CDR3 protein. A D gene is named only where the DNA matches it firmly. Rows may omit the clone size; those that give it use once, few, many or a size class.

TRBV7-9,15,-,-,TRBJ2-7,TGTGCCAGCAGCGCTTACAGGGAGAGGAGCTACGAGCAGTACTTC,CASSAYRERSYEQYF
TRBV19,16,-,-,TRBJ1-2,TGTGCCAGTAGTATAATAGGCTTTGGGGAGGAGTATGGCTACACCTTC,CASSIIGFGEEYGYTF
TRBV7-8,17,-,-,TRBJ1-4,TGTGCCAGCAGCTTAGATGGGGGCGTGCCGCCTAATGAAAAACTGTTTTTT,CASSLDGGVPPNEKLFF
TRBV15,15,-,-,TRBJ2-3,TGTGCCACCAGCCAAAGTCTGGGGGCCACAGATACGCAGTATTTT,CATSQSLGATDTQYF
TRBV7-6,15,-,-,TRBJ2-5,TGTGCCAGCAGCTCTGGGGGGGGGCCCCAAGAGACCCAGTACTTC,CASSSGGGPQETQYF
TRBV5-1,16,-,TRBD2,TRBJ2-2,TGCGCCAGCAGCCCCTTAGCGGGGAGGATGGCCGGGGAGCTGTTTTTT,CASSPLAGRMAGELFF
TRBV6-5,14,-,-,TRBJ1-5,TGTGCCAGCAGGGATCAAGGGGAGAATCAGCCCCAGCATTTT,CASRDQGENQPQHF
TRBV27,13,-,-,TRBJ1-2,TGTGCCAGCAGTTCAGCTCAGGGATCTGGCTACACCTTC,CASSSAQGSGYTF
TRBV11-2,17,-,TRBD1,TRBJ2-7,TGTGCCAGCAGCTGGTCGACACCCGGGACAGGGACAATCGAGCAGTACTTC,CASSWSTPGTGTIEQYF
TRBV24-1,13,-,-,TRBJ2-7,TGTGCCACCAGTGATACCCCCAGTAGGGAGCAGTACTTC,CATSDTPSREQYF
TRBV2,14,-,-,TRBJ1-2,TGTGCCAGCAGTGCGGGACTGAGGATTTATGGCTACACCTTC,CASSAGLRIYGYTF
TRBV14,14,-,-,TRBJ1-2,TGTGCCAGCAGCCAGGGACGGGACGACTATGGCTACACCTTC,CASSQGRDDYGYTF
TRBV18,15,-,-,TRBJ2-7,TGTGCCAGCTCACCTGCCCTTAGACAGGACTACGAGCAGTACTTC,CASSPALRQDYEQYF
TRBV12-3/TRBV12-4,12,-,-,TRBJ2-7,TGTGCCAGCAGTTTAAGTATCCACGAGCAGTACTTC,CASSLSIHEQYF
TRBV4-3,17,-,TRBD1,TRBJ2-7,TGCGCCAGCCGACGACACCTGACAGGGTCTATCCCCTACGAGCAGTACTTC,CASRRHLTGSIPYEQYF
TRBV5-1,15,-,TRBD1,TRBJ1-4,TGCGCCAGCAGCCCGGACAGGGGGTATGGTGAAAAACTGTTTTTT,CASSPDRGYGEKLFF
TRBV19,16,-,TRBD2,TRBJ2-2,TGTGCCAGTAGGCGGCGGGGGGCTGTGGACACCGGGGAGCTGTTTTTT,CASRRRGAVDTGELFF
TRBV19,16,few,-,TRBJ2-5,TGTGCCAGTAGTATTTCCGGTAGGGTGGATGGAGAGACCCAGTACTTC,CASSISGRVDGETQYF
TRBV7-3,15,-,TRBD1,TRBJ1-1,TGTGCCAGCACCCAGGGGGGGGCGAGGAACACTGAAGCTTTCTTT,CASTQGGARNTEAFF
TRBV6-6,12,-,-,TRBJ2-7,TGTGCCAGCAGTCCAGCCTCCTACGAGCAGTACTTC,CASSPASYEQYF
TRBV18,13,-,-,TRBJ2-7,TGTGCCAGCTCACAAAACAGCGGTGACGAGCAGTACTTC,CASSQNSGDEQYF
TRBV9,13,-,-,TRBJ2-1,TGTGCCAGCAGCGTAACCCTAGACAATGAGCAGTTCTTC,CASSVTLDNEQFF
TRBV6-6,11,few,-,TRBJ1-3,TGTGCCACAGGGGCCGGAAACACCATATATTTT,CATGAGNTIYF
TRBV29-1,16,-,TRBD1,TRBJ2-4,TGCAGCGTGCGAATCTGGGGACAGGGGGCAGGAAACATTCAGTACTTC,CSVRIWGQGAGNIQYF
TRBV5-6,18,-,-,TRBJ2-5,TGTGCCAGCAGCTTGTATTGGGGCATAGGGTTTATCCAAGAGACCCAGTACTTC,CASSLYWGIGFIQETQYF
TRBV5-4,16,-,TRBD2,TRBJ2-7,TGTGCCAGCAGCTCGACTAGCGGGGGCCACTCCTACGAGCAGTACTTC,CASSSTSGGHSYEQYF
TRBV6-5,16,-,-,TRBJ1-6,TGTGCCAGCAGTTACCGGCAGCTCGGGGGTAATTCACCCCTCCACTTT,CASSYRQLGGNSPLHF
TRBV14,11,-,-,TRBJ1-1,TGTGCCAGCAGCCAAAGAACTGAAGCTTTCTTT,CASSQRTEAFF
TRBV27,18,-,-,TRBJ2-6,TGTGCCAGCAGTTTATCCATGGGGCAGGTCTCTGGGGCCAACGTCCTGACTTTC,CASSLSMGQVSGANVLTF
TRBV5-1,16,-,TRBD2,TRBJ2-3,TGCGCCAGCAGCCCTGGGACTAGCGGGGGCGCAGATACGCAGTATTTT,CASSPGTSGGADTQYF
TRBV7-2,15,once,-,TRBJ1-2,TGTGCCAGCAGCTTAGTTGGGATTCTGGGCTATGGCTACACCTTC,CASSLVGILGYGYTF
TRBV11-2,14,-,-,TRBJ2-7,TGTGCCAGCAGCTTAGAGCTTGGGACCTACGAGCAGTACTTC,CASSLELGTYEQYF
TRBV7-2,15,-,-,TRBJ1-1,TGTGCCAGCAGCTTAGGGGAAGGGCGTAACACTGAAGCTTTCTTT,CASSLGEGRNTEAFF
TRBV7-7,14,-,TRBD1,TRBJ2-5,TGTGCCAGCAGCTTACGGGGACAGCCAGAGACCCAGTACTTC,CASSLRGQPETQYF
TRBV3-1/TRBV3-2,12,-,-,TRBJ2-2,TGTGCCAGCAGCCCGGGCACCGGGGAGCTGTTTTTT,CASSPGTGELFF
TRBV6-5,16,once,-,TRBJ2-3,TGTGCCAGCAGTTATGGGGGGGCCGTGGGCACAGCTACGCAGTATTTT,CASSYGGAVGTATQYF
TRBV7-9,16,once,TRBD1,TRBJ2-3,TGTGCCAGCAGCTTAGTAGGGGGCTCAGGCACAGATACGCAGTATTTT,CASSLVGGSGTDTQYF
TRBV6-5,13,-,-,TRBJ1-1,TGTGCCAGCAGCCGAGGCGAGAACACTGAAGCTTTCTTT,CASSRGENTEAFF
TRBV18,16,few,-,TRBJ2-2,TGTGCCAGCTCGCAAGACGTCACACCGAACACCGGGGAGCTGTTTTTT,CASSQDVTPNTGELFF
TRBV5-6,14,once,-,TRBJ2-5,TGTGCCAGCAGCCCCCTTAGGAGCCAAGAGACCCAGTACTTC,CASSPLRSQETQYF
TRBV29-1,14,-,TRBD1,TRBJ1-2,TGCAGCGTTTCCCAGGACAGGGGGTTCGGAGGCTACACCTTC,CSVSQDRGFGGYTF
TRBV12-5,12,-,-,TRBJ1-1,TGTGCTAGTGGTTTGCCCCGGGGTGAAGCTTTCTTT,CASGLPRGEAFF
TRBV19,11,-,-,TRBJ1-1,TGTGCCAGTAAACTCGACAGTGAAGCTTTCTTT,CASKLDSEAFF
TRBV19,15,-,-,TRBJ1-6,TGTGCCAGTACCTCCGGGGAGGTTTATAATTCACCCCTCCACTTT,CASTSGEVYNSPLHF
TRBV14,13,-,TRBD1,TRBJ1-2,TGTGCCGTCACAGAGCGACAGGGCTTCGGCTACACCTTC,CAVTERQGFGYTF
TRBV12-3/TRBV12-4,11,-,-,TRBJ1-1,TGTGCCAGCCTCGGGTATGCTGAAGCTTTCTTT,CASLGYAEAFF
TRBV5-3,15,-,TRBD1,TRBJ2-1,TGTGCCAGAAGCTTGACGGACAGGGATAAGAATGAGCAGTTCTTC,CARSLTDRDKNEQFF
TRBV18,13,few,-,TRBJ2-2,TGTGCCAGCTCACCTTGGGACACCGGGGAGCTGTTTTTT,CASSPWDTGELFF
TRBV2,14,-,-,TRBJ1-5,TGTGCCAGTTCTCGGACAGAGAGCAATCAGCCCCAGCATTTT,CASSRTESNQPQHF
TRBV7-6,15,-,-,TRBJ1-1,TGTGCCAGCAGCTTAGGTTTTTGGGAGGGCACTGAAGCTTTCTTT,CASSLGFWEGTEAFF
TRBV19,19,-,TRBD2,TRBJ2-1,TGTGCCAGTAGTCCACCCGGGTTGAGCGGGGGAAGCTCCTACAATGAGCAGTTCTTC,CASSPPGLSGGSSYNEQFF
TRBV7-3,18,-,-,TRBJ2-4,TGTGCCAGCAGCTTAATCGGCGGACACTCCGTAGCCAAAAACATTCAGTACTTC,CASSLIGGHSVAKNIQYF
TRBV18,14,-,TRBD1,TRBJ2-7,TGTGCCAGCTCAACTAGGACAGGCTCCTACGAGCAGTACTTC,CASSTRTGSYEQYF